A single T cell receptor (beta chain) is shown here with its context. This clonotype was counted only a few times. Which antigen it targets is not known. Per-base quality was not reported, and no clone a single base away is much larger than it. Deletion took 0 bases off V and 1 base off J, with a span of 10 bases between the germline ends. Including cysteine and phenylalanine, the CDR3 has 15 amino acids. Left in the record is the CDR3 DNA by itself, 45 bases read in frame from the first base. From the germline V gene, CDR1 is SGDLS and CDR2 is YYNGEE. Ficoll-Paque density gradient centrifugation was the method used to isolate PBMCs. This specimen belongs to a study of T-cell memory formation after mild COVID-19 (dated by TCRdb to the early 2020s). Background on the whole study: TCR sequence clusters from the two donors were found to be largely donor specific. In a couple of donors, T-cell clones that expanded and contracted after mild COVID-19 were tracked by sequencing TCRalpha and TCRbeta repertoires over time. The cohort was made up of two young adult volunteers, one female and one male, who were previously healthy. What the authors observed across the whole study: Balanced CD4/CD8 phenotypes were observed for clones contracting from day 15 to 85, whereas a bias towards CD4+ was observed for a second wave of clones expanding from day 15 to 37. Contracting CD4+ clones were found mainly in CM and EM memory subsets, while CD8+ clones were enriched in EMRA. SARS-CoV-2 specificity of the second-wave clones peaking on day 37 was not confirmed. The study included only a couple of mild cases, and larger cohorts that include severe cases with pre-infection samples were judged to be necessary. Some responding clones were detected in pre-infection memory, suggesting pre-existing cross-reactive memory T cells joined the SARS-CoV-2 response.

Sequenced on an Illumina NovaSeq 6000. Using 5'RACE with constant-segment primers, TCRalpha and TCRbeta cDNA libraries were constructed, with sample barcodes and unique molecular identifiers added in the process. Trizol reagent was used to extract RNA from every sample. Library amplification was performed in two PCR steps, and a second sample barcode and Illumina TruSeq adapters were introduced in the second step. Sequencing of the libraries was done on an Illumina NovaSeq, producing 2 x 150 bp paired-end reads. The source study handled its data this way. Demultiplexing of reads and collapsing into UMI-guided consensus sequences were performed with migec v1.2.7. With mixcr v2.1.11, UMI consensuses were aligned to TRA and TRB V and J templates and assembled into clonotypes. A clonotype was counted as expanded or contracted only when both edgeR and NoisET called the clonotype significant, with the noise models trained on biological replicates. edgeR calls used a false discovery rate-adjusted p below 0.01 and a log2 fold-change threshold of 1. PCA with hierarchical clustering of max-normalized trajectories of the 1000 most abundant clonotypes was used as exploratory dynamics analysis. Each responding clone was given a CD4 or CD8 phenotype based on the CD4+ and CD8+ repertoires, which had been sequenced separately. The raw public data were reprocessed by TCRdb itself: fastp quality trimming at Q25, MiXCR clonotype calling, in-frame beta chains only. Duplicate CDR3 protein sequences are folded into a single record with the most common DNA and genes. V and J calls and clone size were set by TCRdb, not the authors. This sample holds roughly 320,000 distinct CDR3 sequences; 25% to 30% were observed only once. Jointly, the top ten make up about 13% of the sample.

The receptor was isolated from an adult woman who had mild COVID-19 (a few samples of this study predate the infection). The sample titles of this study are shuffled in the database, so cell type and time point are left out; the donor was told from shared clones. The sample consisted of PBMCs or a T cell subset sorted from them (not recorded which). The sequence joins TRBV9 to TRBJ1-1; the D gene identity is not certain. The CDR3 sequence is CASSVAPASNTEAFF. The DNA is as follows: TGTGCCAGCAGCGTAGCCCCTGCCTCGAACACTGAAGCTTTCTTT.